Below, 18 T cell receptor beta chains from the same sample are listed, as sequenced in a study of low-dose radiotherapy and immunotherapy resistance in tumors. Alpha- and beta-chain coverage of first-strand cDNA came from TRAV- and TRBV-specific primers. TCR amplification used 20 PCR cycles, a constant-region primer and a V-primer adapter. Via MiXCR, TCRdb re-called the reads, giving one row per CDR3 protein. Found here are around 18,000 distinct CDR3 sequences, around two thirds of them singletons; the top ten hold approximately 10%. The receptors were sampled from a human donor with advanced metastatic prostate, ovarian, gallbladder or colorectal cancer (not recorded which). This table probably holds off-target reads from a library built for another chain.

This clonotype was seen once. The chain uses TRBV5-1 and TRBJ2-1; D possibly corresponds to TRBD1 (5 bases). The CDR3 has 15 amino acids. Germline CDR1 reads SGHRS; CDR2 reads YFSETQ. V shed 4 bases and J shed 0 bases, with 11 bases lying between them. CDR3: CASSPADSSYNEQFF. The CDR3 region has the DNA TGCGCCAGCAGCCCGGCTGACAGCTCCTACAATGAGCAGTTCTTC. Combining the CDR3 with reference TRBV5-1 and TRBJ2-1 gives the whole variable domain KAGVTQTPRYLIKTRGQQVTLSCSPISGHRSVSWYQQTPGQGLQFLFEYFSETQRNKGNFPGRFSGRQFSNSRSEMNVSTLELGDSALYLCASSPADSSYNEQFFGPGTRLTVL.

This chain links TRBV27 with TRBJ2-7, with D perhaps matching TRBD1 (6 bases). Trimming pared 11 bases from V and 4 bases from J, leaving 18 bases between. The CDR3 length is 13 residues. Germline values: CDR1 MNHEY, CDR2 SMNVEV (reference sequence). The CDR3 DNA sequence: TGTGCCGAATCCCAGGGGCCCCATTACGAGCAGTACTTC. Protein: CAESQGPHYEQYF.

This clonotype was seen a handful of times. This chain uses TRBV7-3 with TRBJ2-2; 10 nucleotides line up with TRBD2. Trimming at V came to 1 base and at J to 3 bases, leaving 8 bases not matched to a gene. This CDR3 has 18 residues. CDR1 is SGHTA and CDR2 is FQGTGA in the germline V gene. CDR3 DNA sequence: TGTGCCAGCAGCTTAAAGGGGTTCCTAGCGGGAGACACCGGGGAGCTGTTTTTT. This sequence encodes CASSLKGFLAGDTGELFF.

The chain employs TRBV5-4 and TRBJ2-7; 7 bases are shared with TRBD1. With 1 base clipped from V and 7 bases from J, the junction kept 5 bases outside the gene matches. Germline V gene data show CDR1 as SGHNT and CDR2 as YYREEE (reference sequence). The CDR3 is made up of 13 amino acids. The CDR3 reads CASSLTGVGEQYF. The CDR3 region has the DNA TGTGCCAGCAGCTTGACAGGGGTGGGAGAGCAGTACTTC. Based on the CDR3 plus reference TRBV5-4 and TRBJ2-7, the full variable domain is ETGVTQSPTHLIKTRGQQVTLRCSSQSGHNTVSWYQQALGQGPQFIFQYYREEENGRGNFPPRFSGLQFPNYSSELNVNALELDDSALYLCASSLTGVGEQYFGPGTRLTVT.

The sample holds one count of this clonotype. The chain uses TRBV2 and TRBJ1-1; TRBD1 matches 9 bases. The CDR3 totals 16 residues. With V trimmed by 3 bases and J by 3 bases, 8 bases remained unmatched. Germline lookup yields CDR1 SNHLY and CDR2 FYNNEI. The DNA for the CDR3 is TGTGCCAGCAGTGAGGCTTACAGGGGGCAGGACACTGAAGCTTTCTTT. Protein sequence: CASSEAYRGQDTEAFF.

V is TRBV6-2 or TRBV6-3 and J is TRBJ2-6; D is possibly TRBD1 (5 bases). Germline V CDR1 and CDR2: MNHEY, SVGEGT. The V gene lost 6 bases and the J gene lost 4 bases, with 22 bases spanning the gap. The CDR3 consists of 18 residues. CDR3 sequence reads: CASSPFQGTVGGANVLTF. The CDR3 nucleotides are TGTGCCAGCAGCCCCTTCCAGGGTACGGTGGGCGGGGCCAACGTCCTGACTTTC.

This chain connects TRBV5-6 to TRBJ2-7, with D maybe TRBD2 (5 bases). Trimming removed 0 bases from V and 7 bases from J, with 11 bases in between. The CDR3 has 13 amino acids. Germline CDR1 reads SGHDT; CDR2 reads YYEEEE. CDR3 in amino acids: CASSLVGRGEQYF. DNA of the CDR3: TGTGCCAGCAGCTTGGTTGGGCGAGGGGAGCAGTACTTC.

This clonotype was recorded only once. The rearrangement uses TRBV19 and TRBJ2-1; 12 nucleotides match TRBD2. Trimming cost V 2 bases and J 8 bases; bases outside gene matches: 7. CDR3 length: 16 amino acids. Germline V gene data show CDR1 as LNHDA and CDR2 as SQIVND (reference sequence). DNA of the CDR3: TGTGCCAGTAGTATACTAGCGGGAGGGCCCATGGATGAGCAGTTCTTC. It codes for CASSILAGGPMDEQFF. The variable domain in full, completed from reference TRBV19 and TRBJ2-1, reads DGGITQSPKYLFRKEGQNVTLSCEQNLNHDAMYWYRQDPGQGLRLIYYSQIVNDFQKGDIAEGYSVSREKKESFPLTVTSAQKNPTAFYLCASSILAGGPMDEQFFGPGTRLTVL.

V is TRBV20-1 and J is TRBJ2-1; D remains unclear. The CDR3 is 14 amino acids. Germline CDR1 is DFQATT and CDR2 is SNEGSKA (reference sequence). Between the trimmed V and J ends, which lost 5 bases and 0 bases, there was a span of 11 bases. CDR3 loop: CSARAATSYNEQFF. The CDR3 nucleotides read TGCAGTGCTCGAGCCGCGACCTCCTACAATGAGCAGTTCTTC.

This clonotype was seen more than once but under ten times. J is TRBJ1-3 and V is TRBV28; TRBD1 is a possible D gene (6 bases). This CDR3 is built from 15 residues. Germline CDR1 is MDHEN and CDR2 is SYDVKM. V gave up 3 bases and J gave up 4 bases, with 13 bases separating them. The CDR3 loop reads CASSLASGAGNTIYF. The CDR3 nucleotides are TGTGCCAGCAGTTTGGCGTCGGGGGCGGGAAACACCATATATTTT.

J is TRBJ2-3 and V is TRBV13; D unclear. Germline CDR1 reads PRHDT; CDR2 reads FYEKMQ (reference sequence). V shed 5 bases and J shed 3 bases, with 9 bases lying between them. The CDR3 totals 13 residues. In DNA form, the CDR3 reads TGTGCCAGCAGCCCTGACACTACAGATACGCAGTATTTT. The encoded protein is CASSPDTTDTQYF.

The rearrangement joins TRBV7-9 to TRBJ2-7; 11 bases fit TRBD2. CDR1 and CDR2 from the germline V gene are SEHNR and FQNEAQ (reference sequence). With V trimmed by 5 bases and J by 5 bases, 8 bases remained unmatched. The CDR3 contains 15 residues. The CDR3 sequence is CASSPPGLAENEQYF. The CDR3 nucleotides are TGTGCCAGCAGCCCACCGGGACTAGCGGAAAACGAGCAGTACTTC.

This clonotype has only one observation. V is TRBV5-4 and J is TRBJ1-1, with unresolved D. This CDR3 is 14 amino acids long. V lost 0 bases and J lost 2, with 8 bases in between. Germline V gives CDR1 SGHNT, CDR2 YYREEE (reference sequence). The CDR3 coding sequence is TGTGCCAGCAGCTTGGCCCGGTCAAACACTGAAGCTTTCTTT. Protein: CASSLARSNTEAFF.

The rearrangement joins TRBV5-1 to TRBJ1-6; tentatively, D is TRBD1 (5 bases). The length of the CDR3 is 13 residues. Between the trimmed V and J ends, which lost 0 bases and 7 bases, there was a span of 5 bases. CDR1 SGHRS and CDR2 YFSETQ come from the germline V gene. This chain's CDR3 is CASSLDRNSPLHF. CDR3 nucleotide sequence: TGCGCCAGCAGCTTGGACAGGAATTCACCCCTCCACTTT.

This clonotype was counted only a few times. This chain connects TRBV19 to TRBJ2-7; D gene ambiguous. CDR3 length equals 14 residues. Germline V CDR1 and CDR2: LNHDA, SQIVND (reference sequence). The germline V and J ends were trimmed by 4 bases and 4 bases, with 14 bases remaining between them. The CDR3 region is CASSTTVGEYEQYF. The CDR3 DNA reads TGTGCCAGTAGTACTACAGTAGGAGAGTACGAGCAGTACTTC.

The CDR3 loop is CASSLDWEINTIYF. The CDR3 DNA reads as TGCGCCAGCAGCTTGGATTGGGAAATAAACACCATATATTTT. The chain carries TRBV5-1 and TRBJ1-3; D gene uncertain. The CDR3 totals 14 residues. Trimming pared 0 bases from V and 6 bases from J, leaving 10 bases between. Germline-derived CDR1 and CDR2 are SGHRS and YFSETQ.

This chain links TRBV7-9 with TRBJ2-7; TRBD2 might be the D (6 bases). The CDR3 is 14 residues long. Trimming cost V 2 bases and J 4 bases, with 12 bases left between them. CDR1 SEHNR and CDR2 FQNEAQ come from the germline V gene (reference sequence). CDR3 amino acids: CASSLIEGTYEQYF. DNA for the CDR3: TGTGCCAGCAGCTTAATTGAAGGGACTTACGAGCAGTACTTC.

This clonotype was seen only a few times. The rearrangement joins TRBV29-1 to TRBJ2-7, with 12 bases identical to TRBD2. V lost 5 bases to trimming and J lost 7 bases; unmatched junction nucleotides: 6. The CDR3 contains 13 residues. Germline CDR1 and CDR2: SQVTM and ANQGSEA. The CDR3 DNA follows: TGCAGCGTTAAGACTAGCGGGAGTGGAGAGCAGTACTTC. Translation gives CSVKTSGSGEQYF.